This T cell receptor (beta chain) comes out of a study of blood T cell repertoires in COVID-19. Study-wide context: Collection of acute and convalescent COVID-19 samples took place in the United States, Italy and Spain.

Individuals aged 18 to 89 years were recruited from fewer than 30 US areas. TCRdb keeps only in-frame clones here, not all; method: immunoSEQ multiplex PCR. The sample gives more than 300,000 clones, about nine tenths of which show up once; more than 9% is in the top ten. V dropped 8 bases and J dropped 3; count of bases not matched to a gene: 5. This CDR3 has 15 amino acids. Germline V gene data show CDR1 as MDHEN and CDR2 as SYDVKM. This clone was detected once. This chain joins TRBV28 and TRBJ1-4; 11 nucleotides match TRBD1. Sequencing was carried out using PBMCs or T cells enriched from blood (not recorded which). The receptor was derived from a young woman who had recovered from COVID-19. The CDR3 sequence: CASRGTGGPNEKLFF. In DNA form, the CDR3 reads TGTGCCAGCCGGGGGACAGGGGGGCCTAATGAAAAACTGTTTTTT.